A single sample is the source of the 30 T cell receptor beta chains below, sequenced in a study of cytomegalovirus exposure and HLA in healthy donors. PCR was performed using 60 Vbeta and 13 Jbeta primers. Some clones are missing from TCRdb's copy, which holds only in-frame ones; the method was immunoSEQ multiplex PCR. This sample has around 100,000 clones, with around 65% found just once. The specimen sequenced was PBMCs. The receptors derive from a woman in her forties or fifties in good health and CMV-seronegative.

The CDR3 spells CASSLGQNNEKLFF. The CDR3 region has the DNA TGTGCCAGCAGCTTAGGACAGAATAATGAAAAACTGTTTTTT. The chain carries TRBV5-4 and TRBJ1-4, with D possibly TRBD1 on 6 matching bases. The CDR3 runs 14 residues. Trimming left V 2 bases short and J 4 bases short, with 9 bases between. Per germline, CDR1 SGHNT and CDR2 YYREEE (reference sequence).

V is TRBV12-2 and J is TRBJ2-1; the table's D call of TRBD2 was not tested on the DNA. TRBV12-2 is a pseudogene segment. The CDR3 totals 19 residues. CDR3 coding DNA: TGTGCAAGTCGCTTAGCGCCTCCGACAGTGGGGAGGTCCTACAATGAGCAGTTCTTC. Residues: CASRLAPPTVGRSYNEQFF.

Comments on this clone: Other DNA sequences in this sample translate to the same CDR3. The J gene is TRBJ1-5, the V gene TRBV19, with 8 bases aligning to TRBD1. V shed 6 bases and J 2 bases; nucleotides not matched to a gene: 3. Germline CDR1 reads LNHDA; CDR2 reads SQIVND (reference sequence). This CDR3 is built from 14 residues. DNA for the CDR3: TGTGCCAGTAGCGGACAGGGCGGCAATCAGCCCCAGCATTTT. Protein: CASSGQGGNQPQHF.

This chain joins TRBV7-3 and TRBJ1-1; 7 nucleotides agree with TRBD1. This CDR3 is built from 13 residues. Germline-derived CDR1 and CDR2 are SGHTA and FQGTGA. J gave up 8 bases and V 5 bases, and 8 bases lay outside the gene matches. The CDR3 region has the DNA TGTGCCAGCAGCCTAGAATCGACAGGGGAAGCTTTCTTT. Translated: CASSLESTGEAFF.

The J gene is TRBJ2-1, the V gene TRBV28; 10 bases map to TRBD1. The ends lost 8 bases at V and 4 bases at J; junction bases unmatched: 11. Germline V gene sequence: CDR1 MDHEN, CDR2 SYDVKM. The CDR3 length is 16 residues. CDR3 sequence (DNA): TGTGCCAGCCACGCGAGTTCGGGACAGGGGTACAATGAGCAGTTCTTC. Translated: CASHASSGQGYNEQFF.

The rearrangement links TRBV5-1 to TRBJ2-3, with 7 bases matching TRBD2. Trimming cost V 4 bases and J 4 bases; bases outside gene matches: 12. CDR3 length equals 16 residues. Germline CDR1 and CDR2: SGHRS and YFSETQ. The DNA of the CDR3 is TGCGCCAGCAGCACGGAGTGGGGGGGGTTCCCAGATACGCAGTATTTT. Amino acid sequence: CASSTEWGGFPDTQYF.

The chain combines TRBV19 with TRBJ2-3; no clear D. Germline V lookup: CDR1 LNHDA, CDR2 SQIVND (reference sequence). The CDR3 contains 15 residues. Trimming took off 5 bases at V and 0 bases at J, with 12 bases between the two ends. CDR3 region: CASSLPYASTDTQYF. The CDR3 DNA is TGTGCCAGTAGTCTTCCCTATGCCAGCACAGATACGCAGTATTTT.

This clone was counted between two and nine times. The chain employs TRBV6-1 and TRBJ1-5; no clear D gene. Germline lookup yields CDR1 MNHNS and CDR2 SASEGT. V was trimmed by 7 bases and J by 10 bases, leaving 14 bases between them. This CDR3 is built from 12 residues. CDR3 nucleotide sequence: TGTGCCAGCACCGAAGCCCCCTCTCCCCAGCATTTT. Translated, it gives CASTEAPSPQHF.

The chain couples TRBV11-2 to TRBJ2-7, with D tentatively TRBD2 (5 bases). There are 11 residues in the CDR3. Germline CDR1 SGHAT, CDR2 FQNNGV. Trimming removed 5 bases from V and 7 bases from J, with 9 bases in between. In nucleotides, the CDR3 is TGTGCCAGCAGCCGCGGAGGTGAGCAGTACTTC. Its translation: CASSRGGEQYF. The full variable domain, its missing parts supplied by reference TRBV11-2 and TRBJ2-7, is EAGVAQSPRYKIIEKRQSVAFWCNPISGHATLYWYQQILGQGPKLLIQFQNNGVVDDSQLPKDRFSAERLKGVDSTLKIQPAKLEDSAVYLCASSRGGEQYFGPGTRLTVT.

This clone was seen more than once but under ten times. The J gene is TRBJ1-3, the V gene TRBV7-6; 8 nucleotides match TRBD1. Germline V gives CDR1 SGHVS, CDR2 FNYEAQ. This CDR3 contains 18 residues. The V segment lost 4 bases and the J segment 0 bases; nucleotides outside the gene matches: 11. Written as DNA, the CDR3 is TGTGCCAGCAGCTCAAGGGCGGACAGGGTTCCCTCTGGAAACACCATATATTTT. It translates to CASSSRADRVPSGNTIYF.

J is TRBJ2-7 and V is TRBV6-1, with a possible D match to TRBD1 (6 bases). Trimming took off 8 bases at V and 5 bases at J, with 22 bases between the two ends. The germline V gene encodes CDR1 MNHNS and CDR2 SASEGT. The CDR3 is made up of 15 amino acids. The CDR3 spells CASYSSQGLHHEQYF. As DNA, the CDR3 is TGTGCCAGCTACTCGTCACAGGGATTACACCACGAGCAGTACTTC.

This chain connects TRBV18 to TRBJ2-3; D possibly corresponds to TRBD2 (5 bases). Per the germline V gene, CDR1 is KGHSH and CDR2 is LQKENI. V was shortened by 3 bases and J by 2 bases, with 12 bases between the two germline ends. This CDR3 is 15 amino acids long. The DNA of the CDR3 is TGTGCCAGCTCACCGGGTGGACTTCACACAGATACGCAGTATTTT. Protein product: CASSPGGLHTDTQYF.

In its sample, this clone was seen a few times. This chain connects TRBV5-4 to TRBJ2-4, with D possibly matching TRBD2 (5 bases). The germline V and J ends were trimmed by 4 bases and 3 bases, with 17 bases remaining between them. CDR1 SGHNT and CDR2 YYREEE come from the germline V gene (reference sequence). This CDR3 has 16 residues. The CDR3 DNA sequence: TGTGCCAGCAGCCCTGGTGTTCAGGAGGTCAAAAACATTCAGTACTTC. Translated: CASSPGVQEVKNIQYF.

This clone has just a few counts. The J gene is TRBJ2-7, the V gene TRBV4-1; TRBD2 might be the D (5 bases). Germline V gene lookup returns CDR1 MGHRA and CDR2 YSYEKL. The CDR3 has 13 residues. Trimming left V 6 bases short and J 6 bases short, with 15 bases between. CDR3 loop: CASRSRGDSEQYF. The CDR3 bases are TGCGCCAGCAGATCTCGGGGTGATAGCGAGCAGTACTTC.

This rearrangement joins TRBV2 to TRBJ2-1, with D possibly being TRBD2 (6 bases). V lost 3 bases to trimming and J lost 6 bases, with 9 bases between them. Per the germline V gene, CDR1 is SNHLY and CDR2 is FYNNEI. The CDR3 contains 13 residues. The CDR3 spells CASSDGGSNEQFF. The CDR3 nucleotides are TGTGCCAGCAGTGACGGAGGGTCCAATGAGCAGTTCTTC.

CDR3 region: CASSPTSGWSYEQYF. CDR3 nucleotides: TGTGCCAGCAGCCCAACTAGCGGGTGGTCCTACGAGCAGTACTTC. The V and J genes are TRBV7-8 and TRBJ2-7; TRBD2 matches at 9 bases. The trim removed 5 bases at V and 1 base at J, leaving 6 bases unmatched. CDR3 length: 15 amino acids. CDR1 SGHVS and CDR2 FQNEAQ come from the germline V gene.

CDR3 in amino acids: CASSLVTLAGGHEQYF. Here the CDR3 DNA reads TGTGCCAGCAGCTTAGTTACCCTAGCGGGGGGTCACGAGCAGTACTTC. V and J are TRBV7-2 and TRBJ2-7, with TRBD2 identical over 11 bases. This CDR3 comprises 16 residues. With 1 base clipped from V and 5 bases from J, the junction kept 7 bases outside the gene matches. Germline values: CDR1 SGHTA, CDR2 FQGNSA.

The chain joins TRBV5-1 to TRBJ2-5, with 9 bases aligning to TRBD2. CDR3 length equals 14 residues. CDR1 and CDR2 from the germline V gene are SGHRS and YFSETQ. V was clipped by 5 bases and J by 2 bases; unmatched bases: 4. The CDR3 protein is CASRISGGQETQYF. Here the CDR3 DNA reads TGCGCCAGCAGGATTAGCGGGGGACAAGAGACCCAGTACTTC. Supplemented by reference TRBV5-1 and TRBJ2-5, the full variable domain reads KAGVTQTPRYLIKTRGQQVTLSCSPISGHRSVSWYQQTPGQGLQFLFEYFSETQRNKGNFPGRFSGRQFSNSRSEMNVSTLELGDSALYLCASRISGGQETQYFGPGTRLLVL.

On this clone itself: The sample holds other DNA sequences that translate to the same CDR3. The V call is TRBV2, the J call TRBJ2-7; 7 bases are a match to TRBD2. V was pared by 4 bases and J by 6 bases, with 3 bases of the junction left unmatched. Germline assignment: CDR1 SNHLY and CDR2 FYNNEI. The CDR3 is made up of 12 amino acids. The CDR3 bases are TGTGCCAGCAGTGTGGGGGGGGTCGAGCAGTACTTC. It specifies CASSVGGVEQYF.

The V and J genes are TRBV2 and TRBJ2-2; D is unclear. Trimming cost V 3 bases and J 5 bases, with 13 bases left between them. From germline, CDR1 is SNHLY and CDR2 FYNNEI. This CDR3 comprises 15 residues. The CDR3 region has the DNA TGTGCCAGCAGTGATCTCTCCTACAGTACCGGGGAGCTGTTTTTT. Translated, it gives CASSDLSYSTGELFF.

The V call is TRBV5-4, the J call TRBJ2-5; TRBD2 agrees at 8 bases. The DNA end is a closer match to TRBJ2-7, so the J assignment may be wrong. The CDR3 loop spans 13 amino acids. Germline loops: CDR1 SGHNT, CDR2 YYREEE (reference sequence). The CDR3 is CASSPGGSGEQYF. Written as DNA, the CDR3 is TGTGCCAGCAGCCCGGGGGGGAGCGGCGAGCAGTACTTC.

This chain connects TRBV11-2 to TRBJ2-5; 13 bases line up with TRBD2. Unmatched junction bases numbered 10, after V lost 1 base and J lost 5 bases. CDR1 and CDR2 (germline): SGHAT, FQNNGV. The CDR3 runs 18 residues. The CDR3 reads CASSLVSTSGGLGETQYF. The CDR3 region has the DNA TGTGCCAGCAGCTTAGTATCGACTAGCGGGGGGTTAGGGGAGACCCAGTACTTC.

The V and J genes are TRBV18 and TRBJ1-4; 8 bases are shared with TRBD1. The V gene's germline CDR1 is KGHSH and CDR2 LQKENI. The junction had 21 bases not matched to a gene; V was cut back by 6 bases and J by 3 bases. The CDR3 spans 20 residues. CDR3 nucleotide sequence: TGTGCCAGCTCTCCGGCCGGGACAGGTATACTGCGTGTGCCTAATGAAAAACTGTTTTTT. Translation gives CASSPAGTGILRVPNEKLFF.

This chain connects TRBV28 to TRBJ1-1; the D gene is possibly TRBD1 (6 bases). From germline, CDR1 is MDHEN and CDR2 SYDVKM. The CDR3 has 12 residues. V gave up 2 bases and J gave up 11 bases, with 12 bases separating them. DNA of the CDR3: TGTGCCAGCAGTTTAGGGGGGGCGTGGGCTTTCTTT. Amino acid sequence: CASSLGGAWAFF.

The chain combines TRBV7-9 with TRBJ1-2; perhaps TRBD1 as D (5 bases). Trimming took 5 bases from V and 5 from J, leaving 12 bases between them. CDR1 is SEHNR, CDR2 FQNEAQ, per germline (reference sequence). This CDR3 comprises 13 residues. In DNA, the CDR3 is TGTGCCAGCAGCCAGACAGAGTTTTATGGCTACACCTTC. Amino acid sequence: CASSQTEFYGYTF.

The chain uses TRBV30 and TRBJ2-2; the D gene is possibly TRBD1 (5 bases). The V gene's germline CDR1 is GTSNPN and CDR2 SVGIG (reference sequence). With 2 bases removed from V and 1 base from J, the gap between germline ends came to 5 bases. CDR3 length: 13 residues. DNA for the CDR3: TGTGCCTGGAGTCAGGGGAACACCGGGGAGCTGTTTTTT. As protein: CAWSQGNTGELFF.

This chain uses TRBV27 with TRBJ2-1, with a weak D call TRBD1 (5 bases). Germline loops: CDR1 MNHEY, CDR2 SMNVEV (reference sequence). Deletions cut 3 bases from V and 4 bases from J, with 10 bases between. The length of the CDR3 is 14 residues. The CDR3 DNA reads as TGTGCCAGCAGTTTCCAGGGTCGGTACAATGAGCAGTTCTTC. Its translation: CASSFQGRYNEQFF.

The chain recombines TRBV4-2 with TRBJ2-7; weak D call: TRBD1 (5 bases). Trimming removed 0 bases at V and 4 bases at J, with 13 bases between. The CDR3 contains 15 residues. Germline lookup yields CDR1 LGHNA and CDR2 YNFKEQ. CDR3 DNA sequence: TGTGCCAGCAGCCAAGAGTGGACACCACGATACGAGCAGTACTTC. This gives the protein CASSQEWTPRYEQYF.

The chain combines TRBV28 with TRBJ2-5; 8 positions match TRBD1. TRBJ2-7 explains the end of the DNA better; the J call may be wrong. This CDR3 has 14 amino acids. CDR1 and CDR2 from the germline V gene are MDHEN and SYDVKM. The CDR3 nucleotides read TGTGCCAGCAGTACGGGACAGGCCTCCTACGAGCAGTACTTC. Translation gives CASSTGQASYEQYF.

The chain recombines TRBV10-3 with TRBJ1-1; D is perhaps TRBD1 (5 bases). The CDR3 consists of 13 residues. V dropped 8 bases and J dropped 3 bases, with 13 bases sitting between them. Germline V gives CDR1 ENHRY, CDR2 SYGVKD. The CDR3 DNA reads TGTGCCATCTCCGCAGGGAGGGACACTGAAGCTTTCTTT. It translates to CAISAGRDTEAFF.